This T cell receptor (beta chain) comes out of a study of lymphopenia after photon versus proton radiotherapy. Worth noting for this clone: As yet, its antigen is unknown.

The study's findings and limits: Proton therapy kept repertoires fairly stable, unlike photons, which gained effector/memory cells. A bigger post-nadir fall in TCR diversity correlated inversely with survival time in deceased patients. After the lymphocyte nadir, photon-treated repertoires showed oligoclonal expansion, especially of CD8+ Temra cells.

With 0 bases removed from V and 11 bases from J, the gap between germline ends came to 12 bases. The CDR3 has 13 amino acids. Looked up from germline, CDR1 is SGHVS and CDR2 is FQNEAQ. Sequencing used immunoSEQ multiplex PCR; TCRdb keeps in-frame clones, though not all of them. The table has about 7,300 clones, approximately 93% seen once. The V call is TRBV7-8, the J call TRBJ2-3, with D perhaps matching TRBD1 (6 bases). Sequencing was performed on peripheral blood, taken from a patient treated with photon-based radiotherapy. This TCR derives from a woman in her 50s with cholangiocarcinoma. The CDR3 nucleotides are TGTGCCAGCAGCTTAGCCCCTGGGGGCTGGCAGTATTTT. It translates to CASSLAPGGWQYF.